Listed here are 2 T cell receptor beta chains from one sample, sequenced in a study of blood T cell repertoires in COVID-19. TCRdb's table, derived via immunoSEQ multiplex PCR, lists solely in-frame clones and lacks some. The profile shows 220,000 or so clones, around four fifths of them singletons. Sequenced material: peripheral blood. These receptors all stem from an elderly woman with COVID-19, enrolled during active disease.

This chain connects TRBV18 to TRBJ1-1, with D maybe TRBD1 (6 bases). Germline CDR1 reads KGHSH; CDR2 reads LQKENI. CDR3 size: 13 residues. V was cut by 5 bases and J by 1 base, with 8 bases left in between. The CDR3 sequence: CASSEQGNTEAFF. Written as DNA, the CDR3 is TGTGCCAGCTCAGAACAGGGGAACACTGAAGCTTTCTTT.

The chain combines TRBV7-9 with TRBJ2-7, with a possible D match to TRBD1 (5 bases). The length of the CDR3 is 15 residues. Germline V lookup: CDR1 SEHNR, CDR2 FQNEAQ (reference sequence). Trimming took off 1 base at V and 4 bases at J, with 14 bases between the two ends. The CDR3 DNA reads as TGTGCCAGCAGCTTAGGATCAGGGTTGGGTTACGAGCAGTACTTC. Its protein product is CASSLGSGLGYEQYF.